The 3 T cell receptor beta chains given below trace back to one sample, sequenced in a study of cytomegalovirus exposure and HLA in healthy donors. Researchers ran the PCR with 60 Vbeta and 13 Jbeta primers. Using immunoSEQ multiplex PCR, the repertoire was profiled, and TCRdb retains in-frame clones only, with some absent. The sample holds about 160,000 clones, almost 80% seen once. What was sequenced was PBMCs. These receptors all stem from a male donor in good health and CMV-seronegative.

The V call is TRBV5-8, the J call TRBJ2-4, with TRBD1 matching over 10 bases. The CDR3 contains 13 residues. The V gene's germline CDR1 is SGHTS and CDR2 YDEGEE. Trimming removed 4 bases from V and 8 bases from J; junction bases left unmatched: 3. This CDR3 reads CASSKGQGYIQYF. The CDR3 coding sequence is TGTGCCAGCAGCAAGGGACAGGGGTACATTCAGTACTTC.

The chain carries TRBV11-2 and TRBJ2-7, with 8 bases matching TRBD2. Germline loops: CDR1 SGHAT, CDR2 FQNNGV. Trimming took 6 bases from V and 3 from J; bases not matched to a gene: 10. The CDR3 is 15 residues long. CDR3 in amino acids: CASSPGGSGNYEQYF. CDR3 sequence (DNA): TGTGCCAGCAGTCCGGGGGGGTCGGGAAACTACGAGCAGTACTTC.

The sample holds a few counts of this clone. The V call is TRBV6-4, the J call TRBJ2-1; D uncertain. The V gene lost 0 bases and the J gene lost 2 bases, with 8 bases spanning the gap. The germline CDR1 and CDR2 sequences are MRHNA and SNTAGT. This CDR3 is built from 15 residues. CDR3: CASSDSRGTYNEQFF. In DNA form, the CDR3 reads TGTGCCAGCAGTGACTCTCGCGGAACCTACAATGAGCAGTTCTTC.